Shown below are 3 T cell receptor beta chains from a single sample sequenced in a study of blood T cell repertoires in COVID-19. Using immunoSEQ multiplex PCR, the repertoire was profiled, and TCRdb retains in-frame clones only, with some absent. Of tens of thousands of clones in the sample, 85% to 90% are singletons; the top ten hold 10%. Sequenced input: peripheral blood. The receptor source for this set is an elderly man with active COVID-19.

This clone was detected a few times. V usage is TRBV28 and J usage is TRBJ2-7, with D maybe TRBD1 (6 bases). Germline V gene data show CDR1 as MDHEN and CDR2 as SYDVKM. This CDR3 has 13 residues. V was pared by 5 bases and J by 1 base, with 9 bases between. CDR3 residues: CASSPGQSYEQYF. The CDR3 nucleotides are TGTGCCAGCAGTCCCGGACAGTCCTACGAGCAGTACTTC.

The chain is built from TRBV5-4 and TRBJ1-4, with D possibly matching TRBD1 (5 bases). This CDR3 contains 15 residues. Germline V CDR1 and CDR2: SGHNT, YYREEE (reference sequence). V lost 0 bases, J lost 11 bases, and 17 bases lay in between. CDR3 residues: CASSLAGGPEGKLFF. The CDR3, as DNA: TGTGCCAGCAGCTTGGCGGGGGGACCGGAGGGGAAACTGTTTTTT. The complete variable domain, with remaining parts taken from reference TRBV5-4 and TRBJ1-4, reads ETGVTQSPTHLIKTRGQQVTLRCSSQSGHNTVSWYQQALGQGPQFIFQYYREEENGRGNFPPRFSGLQFPNYSSELNVNALELDDSALYLCASSLAGGPEGKLFFGSGTQLSVL.

The CDR3 loop reads CASSLLRTGVYEQYF. In DNA form, the CDR3 reads TGTGCCAGCAGTTTATTGCGGACAGGGGTTTACGAGCAGTACTTC. The V and J genes are TRBV27 and TRBJ2-7; 9 bases fit TRBD1. This CDR3 region has 15 residues. Trimming cost V 1 base and J 4 bases; bases outside gene matches: 5. The germline CDR1 and CDR2 sequences are MNHEY and SMNVEV (reference sequence).